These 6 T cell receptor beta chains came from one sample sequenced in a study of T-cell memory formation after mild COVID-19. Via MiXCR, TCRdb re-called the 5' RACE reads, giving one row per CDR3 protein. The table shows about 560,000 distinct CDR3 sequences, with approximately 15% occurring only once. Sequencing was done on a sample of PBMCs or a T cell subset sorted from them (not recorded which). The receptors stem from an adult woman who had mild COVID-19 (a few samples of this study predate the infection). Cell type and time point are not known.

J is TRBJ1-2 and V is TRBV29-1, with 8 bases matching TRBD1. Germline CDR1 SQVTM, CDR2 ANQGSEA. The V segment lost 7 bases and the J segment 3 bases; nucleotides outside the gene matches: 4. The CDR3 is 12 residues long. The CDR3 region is CSGSQGDYGYTF. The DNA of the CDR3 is TGCAGCGGCTCACAGGGGGACTATGGCTACACCTTC.

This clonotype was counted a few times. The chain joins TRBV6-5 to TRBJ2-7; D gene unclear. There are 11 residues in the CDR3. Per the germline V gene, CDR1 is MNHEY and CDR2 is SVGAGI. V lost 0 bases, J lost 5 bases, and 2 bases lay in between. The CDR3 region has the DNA TGTGCCAGCAGTTACTCGAACGAGCAGTACTTC. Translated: CASSYSNEQYF.

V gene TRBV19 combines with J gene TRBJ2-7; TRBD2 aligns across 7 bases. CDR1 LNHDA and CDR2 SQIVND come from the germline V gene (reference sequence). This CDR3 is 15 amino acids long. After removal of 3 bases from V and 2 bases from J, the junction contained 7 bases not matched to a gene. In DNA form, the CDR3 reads TGTGCCAGTAGTATTAGCGGGCAGAATCCCTACGAGCAGTACTTC. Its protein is CASSISGQNPYEQYF.

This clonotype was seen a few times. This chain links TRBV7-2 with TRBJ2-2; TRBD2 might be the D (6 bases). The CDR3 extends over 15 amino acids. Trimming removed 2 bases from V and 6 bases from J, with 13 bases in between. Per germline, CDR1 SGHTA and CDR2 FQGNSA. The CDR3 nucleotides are TGTGCCAGCAGCTTAACGACTAGTTCTGCCGGGGAGCTGTTTTTT. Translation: CASSLTTSSAGELFF.

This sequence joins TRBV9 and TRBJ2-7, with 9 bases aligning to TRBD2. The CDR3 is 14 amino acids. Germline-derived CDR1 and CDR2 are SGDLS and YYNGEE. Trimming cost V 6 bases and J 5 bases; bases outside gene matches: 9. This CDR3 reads CASNRRGGANEQYF. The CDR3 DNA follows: TGTGCCAGCAACCGTCGCGGGGGGGCAAACGAGCAGTACTTC.

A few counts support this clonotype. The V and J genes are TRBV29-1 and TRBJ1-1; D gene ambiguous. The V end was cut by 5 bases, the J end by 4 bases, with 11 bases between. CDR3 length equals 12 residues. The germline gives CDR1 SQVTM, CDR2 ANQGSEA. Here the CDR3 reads CSVKVVGTEAFF. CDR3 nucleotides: TGCAGCGTTAAGGTCGTAGGCACTGAAGCTTTCTTT. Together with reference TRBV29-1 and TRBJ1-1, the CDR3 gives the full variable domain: SAVISQKPSRDICQRGTSLTIQCQVDSQVTMMFWYRQQPGQSLTLIATANQGSEATYESGFVIDKFPISRPNLTFSTLTVSNMSPEDSSIYLCSVKVVGTEAFFGQGTRLTVV.